This TCR beta chain was recovered during a study of Ad26.COV2.S vaccination and SARS-CoV-2 variants. The germline V gene has CDR1 MNHEY and CDR2 SMNVEV (reference sequence). The CDR3 extends over 10 amino acids. The V and J ends lost 8 bases and 3 bases respectively, with 5 bases between them. Only in-frame clones appear in the TCRdb table, and some are missing; sequencing was by immunoSEQ multiplex PCR. The sample yields 300,000 to 450,000 clones, around 90% seen once. This rearrangement joins TRBV27 to TRBJ2-7; D unresolved. The specimen comprised peripheral blood, sampled after recovery from COVID-19. The receptor comes from a human donor who had recovered from COVID-19. This CDR3 is CASGNYEQYF. The CDR3 coding sequence is TGTGCCAGCGGGAACTACGAGCAGTACTTC.